This T cell receptor (beta chain) was sequenced for a study of response to subunit inactivated influenza vaccine. MiXCR was run by TCRdb on the RT-PCR reads, yielding one entry per CDR3 protein. This table has 450,000 to 700,000 distinct CDR3 sequences, 13% to 15% appearing once. CDR3 length: 14 amino acids. Trimming cost V 4 bases and J 13 bases; bases outside gene matches: 11. Germline CDR1 reads MNHEY; CDR2 reads SVGAGI. This clonotype occurred a few times. The receptor comes from a man in his fifties who received an inactivated influenza vaccine. The V gene is TRBV6-5, the J gene TRBJ2-1, with 9 positions matching TRBD2. The sequencing here drew on PBMCs from blood, taken 11 to 12 days after vaccination. The CDR3 is CASSLVAGEKRQFF. DNA for the CDR3: TGTGCCAGCAGTTTAGTAGCGGGGGAGAAACGACAGTTCTTC.